Listed below are T cell receptor beta chains from one sample, sequenced in a study of cytomegalovirus exposure and HLA in healthy donors. Clones were sequenced by immunoSEQ multiplex PCR, and TCRdb holds only the in-frame ones, with some missing. The table lists roughly 150,000 clones, 70% to 90% of them singletons. The sample was PBMCs. The receptors were sampled from a man aged 30-40 years in good health and CMV-seropositive. CDR3s include the opening cysteine and the closing phenylalanine or tryptophan. Each record gives: clone size, J gene, V gene, D gene, CDR3 length, CDR3 DNA, CDR3 protein. D genes are given only for firm matches. Expanded clones are given a class, and other clones once, few, many or no size at all.

>NA|TRBJ2-1|TRBV7-2|NA|12
TGTGCCAGCAGCTTTACTAGCTACGTACCGTTCTTC
CASSFTSYVPFF
>NA|TRBJ2-5|TRBV4-1|NA|15
TGCGCCAGCAGCCAAGGGCCCGACTTGCAAGAGACCCAGTACTTC
CASSQGPDLQETQYF
>NA|TRBJ1-2|TRBV10-3|NA|14
TGTGCCATCAGTGTGGGCCCATCTAACTATGGCTACACCTTC
CAISVGPSNYGYTF
>NA|TRBJ2-1|TRBV6-5|NA|16
TGTGCCAGCAGTTTTTTCCGGGTCAGCTCCTACAATGAGCAGTTCTTC
CASSFFRVSSYNEQFF
>NA|TRBJ1-3|TRBV7-2|NA|17
TGTGCCAGCAGCTTTAGGACATCACCCTTCTCTGGAAACACCATATATTTT
CASSFRTSPFSGNTIYF
>NA|TRBJ2-1|TRBV5-8|NA|15
TGTGCCAGCAGCTTGGACTTGAGCTCCTACAATGAGCAGTTCTTC
CASSLDLSSYNEQFF
>NA|TRBJ1-2|TRBV7-2|NA|14
TGTGCCAGCAGCTTAGAAATGTCCGACTATGGCTACACCTTC
CASSLEMSDYGYTF
>once|TRBJ2-1|TRBV9|TRBD2|18
TGTGCCAGCAGCGCCGGGGGGGGGACTAGCGGGAATTACAATGAGCAGTTCTTC
CASSAGGGTSGNYNEQFF
>once|TRBJ2-7|TRBV25-1|TRBD1|17
TGTGCCAGCAGTGAATTACAGGGGCAGGACTCGGTGTTCAGGCAGTACTTC
CASSELQGQDSVFRQYF
>NA|TRBJ1-2|TRBV19|TRBD1|13
TGTGCCAGTAGAACAGGGGCAGAGAATGGCTACACCTTC
CASRTGAENGYTF
>NA|TRBJ1-1|TRBV7-7|TRBD1|15
TGTGCTAGCAGCCCACTAACAGGGGTCGGTACTGAAGCTTTCTTT
CASSPLTGVGTEAFF
>NA|TRBJ2-1|TRBV18|NA|13
TGTGCCAGCTCACCATATACGGGGAATGAGCAGTTCTTC
CASSPYTGNEQFF
>NA|TRBJ1-6|TRBV6-5|TRBD1|14
TGTGCCAGCAGTCTGGACAGGGTGACTTCACCCCTCCACTTT
CASSLDRVTSPLHF
>NA|TRBJ2-1|TRBV7-3|TRBD2|17
TGTGCCAGCAGCCTCGTCCCTACTAGCGGGAGAAGTAATGAGCAGTTCTTC
CASSLVPTSGRSNEQFF
>NA|TRBJ1-1|TRBV7-9|NA|14
TGTGCCAGCACTTCCGCAGGGATGAACACTGAAGCTTTCTTT
CASTSAGMNTEAFF
>NA|TRBJ1-3|TRBV6-6|NA|12
TGTGCCAGCAGCGCACAGGGAAACACCATATATTTT
CASSAQGNTIYF
>NA|TRBJ2-7|TRBV5-1|NA|13
TGCGCCAGCAGCTTGGGGAGTAGCTTCGAGCAGTACTTC
CASSLGSSFEQYF
>NA|TRBJ2-7|TRBV5-1|TRBD1|15
TGCGCCAGCAGCCAGGGACAGGGCCTCTCCTACGAGCAGTACTTC
CASSQGQGLSYEQYF
>NA|TRBJ2-1|TRBV5-1|TRBD2|12
TGCGCCAGCAGCTTGGAGGCGGGAGAGTTGTTCTTC
CASSLEAGELFF
>few|TRBJ2-3|TRBV7-9|TRBD1|14
TGTGCCAGCAGCATCCAGGGGGCAGGAGATACGCAGTATTTT
CASSIQGAGDTQYF
>NA|TRBJ1-5|TRBV7-9|TRBD1|17
TGTGCCAGCAGCTTAGGTGACAGGGTTTATAGCAATCAGCCCCAGCATTTT
CASSLGDRVYSNQPQHF
>NA|TRBJ2-2|TRBV11-3|NA|15
TGTGCCAGCAGTCCCGGAGCGGCGGGCACCGGGGAGCTGTTTTTT
CASSPGAAGTGELFF
>few|TRBJ1-1|TRBV4-3|NA|15
TGCGCCAGCAGCCAAGATTGGGGCGGTAACACTGAAGCTTTCTTT
CASSQDWGGNTEAFF
>NA|TRBJ1-6|TRBV7-9|TRBD1|14
TGTGCCAGCAGCCTGACAGGGGTAGGCTCACCCCTCCACTTT
CASSLTGVGSPLHF
>NA|TRBJ2-1|TRBV15|NA|18
TGTGCCACCAGCAGAGATGGGAGAGATAGCGGAGCATACAATGAGCAGTTCTTC
CATSRDGRDSGAYNEQFF
>NA|TRBJ1-1|TRBV30|TRBD1|14
TGTGCCTGGCGTCCCGGGACAGCGAACACTGAAGCTTTCTTT
CAWRPGTANTEAFF
>NA|TRBJ1-4|TRBV21-1|NA|19
TGTGCCGCCCAAGTTTCCGGGCGGCGGACAGTGGGGGCTAATGAAAAACTGTTTTTT
CAAQVSGRRTVGANEKLFF
>NA|TRBJ1-1|TRBV27|NA|15
TGTGCCAGCAGTTTATTGAGCAGGGCAGGCACTGAAGCTTTCTTT
CASSLLSRAGTEAFF
>NA|TRBJ1-5|TRBV7-9|NA|16
TGTGCCAGCAGCTTAGCGCGGAGGGGTCAAAGCCAGCCCCAGCATTTT
CASSLARRGQSQPQHF
>NA|TRBJ2-2|TRBV7-9|TRBD2|17
TGTGCCAGCAGCTTAAGGGGACTAGCACCCAACACCGGGGAGCTGTTTTTT
CASSLRGLAPNTGELFF
>NA|TRBJ1-2|TRBV6-6|NA|13
TGTGCCAGCAGTTACGGGGGCGCCTATGGCTACACCTTC
CASSYGGAYGYTF
>NA|TRBJ2-1|TRBV21-1|NA|13
TGTGCCAGCAGCAAAGGGCGGGGCAATGAGCAGTTCTTC
CASSKGRGNEQFF
>NA|TRBJ2-1|TRBV14|TRBD2|17
TGTGCCAGCAGCCAAGCACCTAGCGGGAGCTCCTACAATGAGCAGTTCTTC
CASSQAPSGSSYNEQFF
>NA|TRBJ2-4|TRBV7-9|NA|12
TGTGCCAGCAGTCCGACTTGGGACATTCAGTACTTC
CASSPTWDIQYF
>NA|TRBJ1-3|TRBV5-4|TRBD1|15
TGTGCCAGCAGCTTGGTGGGACAGGAATTAAACACCATATATTTT
CASSLVGQELNTIYF
>NA|TRBJ2-5|TRBV5-6|NA|14
TGTGCCAGCAGCTTGGACAGAATACAAGAGACCCAGTACTTC
CASSLDRIQETQYF
>NA|TRBJ1-1|TRBV5-4|NA|13
TGTGCCAGCAGCTTGGCCAGGAACCCTGAAGCTTTCTTT
CASSLARNPEAFF
>NA|TRBJ2-7|TRBV4-3|NA|11
TGCGCCAGCAGCCAAGCGGGCGAGCAGTACTTC
CASSQAGEQYF
>NA|TRBJ2-4|TRBV18|NA|13
TGTGCCAGCCGGGACATAGCCAAAAACATTCAGTACTTC
CASRDIAKNIQYF
>NA|TRBJ2-3|TRBV4-2|NA|16
TGTGCCAGCAGCCCCTTAGCGGTAGCGACAGCAGATACGCAGTATTTT
CASSPLAVATADTQYF
>once|TRBJ1-5|TRBV19|TRBD1|15
TGTGCCAGCGGGACAGGACCCGTTGGGAATCAGCCCCAGCATTTT
CASGTGPVGNQPQHF
>NA|TRBJ1-5|TRBV19|NA|14
TGTGCCAGTAGTATCCAGTATAGCAATCAGCCCCAGCATTTT
CASSIQYSNQPQHF
>few|TRBJ2-2|TRBV6-6|NA|12
TGTGCCAGTGTGCGCGACACCGGGGAGCTGTTTTTT
CASVRDTGELFF
>NA|TRBJ2-5|TRBV29-1|NA|15
TGCAGCGTTGAAGTGGGGTCTAGCGCTCAAGAGACCCAGTACTTC
CSVEVGSSAQETQYF
>NA|TRBJ1-3|TRBV7-2|TRBD1|14
TGTGCCAGCAGCGAGGGGACAGCTGGAAACACCATATATTTT
CASSEGTAGNTIYF
>NA|TRBJ2-3|TRBV5-4|NA|15
TGTGCCAGCAGCTTGGATAGTAGTCCTCATGATACGCAGTATTTT
CASSLDSSPHDTQYF
>NA|TRBJ1-4|TRBV18|NA|14
TGTGCCAGCTCACCGACAGGTTCTAATGAAAAACTGTTTTTT
CASSPTGSNEKLFF
>NA|TRBJ2-1|TRBV14|NA|13
TGTGCCAGCAGCCAACCAGGGCCCTATGAGCAGTTCTTC
CASSQPGPYEQFF
>NA|TRBJ2-1|TRBV11-2|TRBD2|15
TGTGCCAGCAGCTTCTTAGCGGGCCACTACAATGAGCAGTTCTTC
CASSFLAGHYNEQFF
>NA|TRBJ2-7|TRBV5-1|TRBD1|15
TGCGCCAGCAGCTGGGCGGGACAGGGGTCCTACGAGCAGTACTTC
CASSWAGQGSYEQYF